This section outlines one T cell receptor (beta chain) sequence together with its context. This specimen belongs to a study of blood T cell repertoires in COVID-19. V was cut by 5 bases and J by 4 bases, with 11 bases left in between. Germline values: CDR1 SGHTA, CDR2 FQGNSA. The CDR3 has 14 amino acids. The data were produced by immunoSEQ multiplex PCR, yet TCRdb's version contains in-frame clones alone and is incomplete. The data hold approximately 200,000 clones, with approximately 83% observed a single time. The sample taken for sequencing was peripheral blood. The chain has TRBV7-2 and TRBJ2-2; possible D gene TRBD2, 6 bases. The sequence was collected from a human donor with active or convalescent COVID-19. The donor label of this sample is uncertain. The chain's CDR3 is CASSPREFTGELFF. CDR3 nucleotides: TGTGCCAGCAGCCCCCGGGAGTTCACCGGGGAGCTGTTTTTT.